This T cell receptor (beta chain) was profiled in a study of OX40 agonist ivuxolimab in advanced cancers. About the research overall: Each patient was given ivuxolimab into a vein every 2 weeks, at 0.01 to 10 mg/kg. Findings of the study overall: Clones of CD4+ and CD8+ blood T cells grew by week 6 at doses of 0.1 to 3.0 mg/kg.

Germline CDR1 reads MNHNY; CDR2 reads SVGAGI (reference sequence). The CDR3 is made up of 15 amino acids. V lost 6 bases, J lost 5 bases, and 9 bases stayed unmatched. This table comes from immunoSEQ multiplex PCR, and its TCRdb copy is limited to in-frame clones, with some not included. This repertoire shows 35,000 to 45,000 clones, around four fifths found once; its top ten account for around a tenth. A word on this clone: Antigen: not known.

This specimen was CD4+ or CD8+ T cells sorted from blood, taken in a trial of the OX40 agonist ivuxolimab. This rearrangement joins TRBV6-6 to TRBJ1-2; 10 nucleotides align to TRBD1. This TCR was sampled from an adult with an advanced solid tumor such as melanoma, head and neck, liver or kidney cancer. The CDR3 here is CASRPTGTGEYGYTF. The CDR3 DNA is TGTGCCAGCAGGCCGACCGGGACAGGGGAGTATGGCTACACCTTC.